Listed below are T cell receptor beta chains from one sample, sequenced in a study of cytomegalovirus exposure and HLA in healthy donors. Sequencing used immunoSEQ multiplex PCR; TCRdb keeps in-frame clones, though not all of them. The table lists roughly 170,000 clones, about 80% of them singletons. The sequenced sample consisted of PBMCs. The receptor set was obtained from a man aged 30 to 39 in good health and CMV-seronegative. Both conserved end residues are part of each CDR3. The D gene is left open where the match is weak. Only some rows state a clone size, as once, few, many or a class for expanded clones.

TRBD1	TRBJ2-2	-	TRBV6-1	CASKGTGAPELFF	TGTGCCAGCAAGGGGACAGGGGCCCCGGAGCTGTTTTTT
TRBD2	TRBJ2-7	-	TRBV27	CASSLPGLAGLEQYF	TGTGCCAGCAGTTTACCGGGACTAGCGGGACTCGAGCAGTACTTC
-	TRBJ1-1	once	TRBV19	CASISSSGQNTEAFF	TGTGCCAGTATTTCTTCCTCGGGACAGAACACTGAAGCTTTCTTT
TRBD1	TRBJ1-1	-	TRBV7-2	CASSSPGQGWYTEAFF	TGTGCCAGCAGCTCGCCGGGACAGGGGTGGTACACTGAAGCTTTCTTT
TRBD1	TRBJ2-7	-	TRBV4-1	CASSQEGTGRSYEQYF	TGCGCCAGCAGCCAAGAAGGGACAGGCCGATCCTACGAGCAGTACTTC
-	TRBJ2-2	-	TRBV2	CASREGGTGELFF	TGTGCCAGCAGGGAGGGCGGCACCGGGGAGCTGTTTTTT
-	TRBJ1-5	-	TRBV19	CASSPSSGSNQPQHF	TGTGCCAGTAGTCCCTCCTCAGGTAGCAATCAGCCCCAGCATTTT
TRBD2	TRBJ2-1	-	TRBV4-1	CASSQLAGDNEQFF	TGCGCCAGCAGCCAACTAGCGGGGGACAATGAGCAGTTCTTC
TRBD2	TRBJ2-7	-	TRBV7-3	CASSLSGSSYEQYF	TGTGCCAGCAGCCTCAGCGGGAGCTCCTACGAGCAGTACTTC
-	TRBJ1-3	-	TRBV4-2	CASSQESGRGSGNTIYF	TGTGCCAGCAGCCAAGAATCCGGCAGGGGTTCTGGAAACACCATATATTTT
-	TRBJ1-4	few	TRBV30	CAWRKQGKGEKLFF	TGTGCCTGGAGGAAACAGGGCAAAGGTGAAAAACTGTTTTTT
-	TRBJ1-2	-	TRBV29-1	CSVEFQDDGYTF	TGCAGCGTTGAATTTCAGGATGATGGCTACACCTTC
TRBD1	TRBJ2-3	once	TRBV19	CASSTSGTGAGDTQYF	TGTGCCAGTAGTACCTCCGGGACAGGGGCGGGAGATACGCAGTATTTT
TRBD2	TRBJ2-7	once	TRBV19	CASSTLAGAYEQYF	TGTGCCAGTAGTACCCTAGCGGGAGCCTACGAGCAGTACTTC
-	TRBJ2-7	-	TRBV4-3	CASSQETDSLYEQYF	TGCGCCAGCAGCCAAGAAACGGACAGTCTTTACGAGCAGTACTTC
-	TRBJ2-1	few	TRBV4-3	CASSQDTATPYNEQFF	TGCGCCAGCAGCCAAGATACTGCTACCCCTTACAATGAGCAGTTCTTC
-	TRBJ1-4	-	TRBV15	CATSRDRGREKLFF	TGTGCCACCAGCAGAGATCGAGGGCGAGAAAAACTGTTTTTT
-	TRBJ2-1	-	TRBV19	CASSDGGYLGNEQFF	TGTGCCAGTAGTGATGGAGGATACCTCGGCAATGAGCAGTTCTTC
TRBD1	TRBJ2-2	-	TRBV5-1	CASSFDRGAGELFF	TGCGCCAGCAGCTTCGACAGGGGTGCCGGGGAGCTGTTTTTT
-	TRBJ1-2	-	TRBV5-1	CASSPGQPSTNYGYTF	TGCGCCAGCAGCCCCGGACAGCCGTCCACTAACTATGGCTACACCTTC
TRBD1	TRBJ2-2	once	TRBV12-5	CASGLILGQLTGELFF	TGTGCTAGTGGTTTGATTCTGGGACAGCTCACCGGGGAGCTGTTTTTT
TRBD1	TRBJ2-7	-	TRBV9	CASSPATGVPYEQYF	TGTGCCAGCAGCCCGGCGACAGGGGTACCCTACGAGCAGTACTTC
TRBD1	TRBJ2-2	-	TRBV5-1	CASRKPGQGNTGELFF	TGCGCCAGCAGAAAGCCGGGACAGGGGAACACCGGGGAGCTGTTTTTT
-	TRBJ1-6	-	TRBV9	CASSTSGRSGSPLHF	TGTGCCAGCAGCACTTCTGGGAGGTCCGGTTCACCCCTCCACTTT
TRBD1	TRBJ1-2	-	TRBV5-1	CASSQTGPRSGYTF	TGCGCCAGCAGCCAGACAGGGCCCCGCTCCGGCTACACCTTC
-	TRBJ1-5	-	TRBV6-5	CASSPLRDQPQHF	TGTGCCAGCAGTCCCCTGAGGGATCAGCCCCAGCATTTT
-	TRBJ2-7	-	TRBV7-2	CASSFPSSYEQYF	TGTGCCAGCAGCTTCCCGAGCTCCTACGAGCAGTACTTC
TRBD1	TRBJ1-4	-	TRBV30	CAWTGGNEKLFF	TGTGCCTGGACAGGGGGCAATGAAAAACTGTTTTTT
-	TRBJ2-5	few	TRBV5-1	CARSSEGEMETQYF	TGCGCCAGAAGCTCGGAAGGAGAGATGGAGACCCAGTACTTC
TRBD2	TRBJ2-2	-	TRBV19	CASSNSQREALWATGELFF	TGTGCCAGTAGTAATTCCCAGCGGGAGGCCCTTTGGGCCACCGGGGAGCTGTTTTTT
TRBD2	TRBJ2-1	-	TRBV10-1	CASSERGGRSDEQFF	TGCGCCAGCAGTGAGCGGGGCGGGAGAAGCGATGAGCAGTTCTTC
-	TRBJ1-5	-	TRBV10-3	CAISGAVRNQPQHF	TGTGCCATCAGTGGAGCCGTTCGCAATCAGCCCCAGCATTTT
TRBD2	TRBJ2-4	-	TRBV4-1	CASSQDGTSGNIQYF	TGCGCCAGCAGCCAAGATGGCACTAGCGGGAACATTCAGTACTTC
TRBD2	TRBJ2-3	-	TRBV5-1	CASSLPNPAGGPTDTQYF	TGCGCCAGCAGCTTGCCCAACCCAGCGGGGGGCCCCACAGATACGCAGTATTTT
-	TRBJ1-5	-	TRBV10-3	CAISEAGSNQPQHF	TGTGCCATCAGTGAGGCAGGTAGCAATCAGCCCCAGCATTTT
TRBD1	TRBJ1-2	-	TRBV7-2	CASSLRGSAGGVRNYGYTF	TGTGCCAGCAGCTTACGGGGTTCGGCAGGGGGCGTACGGAACTATGGCTACACCTTC
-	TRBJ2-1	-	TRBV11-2	CASSVTITGTRTYNEQFF	TGTGCCAGCAGCGTTACTATTACAGGGACCAGAACCTACAATGAGCAGTTCTTC
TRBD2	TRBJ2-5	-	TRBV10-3	CAHGGGETQYF	TGTGCCCACGGGGGGGGAGAGACCCAGTACTTC
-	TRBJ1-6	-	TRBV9	CASSSSAGGNSPLHF	TGTGCCAGCAGCTCTTCGGCGGGTGGAAATTCACCCCTCCACTTT
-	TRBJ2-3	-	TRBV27	CASSFTGGRGTDTQYF	TGTGCCAGCAGTTTTACTGGGGGCAGGGGCACAGATACGCAGTATTTT
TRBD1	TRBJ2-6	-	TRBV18	CASSRDSLSGANVLTF	TGTGCCAGCTCAAGGGACAGCCTCTCTGGGGCCAACGTCCTGACTTTC